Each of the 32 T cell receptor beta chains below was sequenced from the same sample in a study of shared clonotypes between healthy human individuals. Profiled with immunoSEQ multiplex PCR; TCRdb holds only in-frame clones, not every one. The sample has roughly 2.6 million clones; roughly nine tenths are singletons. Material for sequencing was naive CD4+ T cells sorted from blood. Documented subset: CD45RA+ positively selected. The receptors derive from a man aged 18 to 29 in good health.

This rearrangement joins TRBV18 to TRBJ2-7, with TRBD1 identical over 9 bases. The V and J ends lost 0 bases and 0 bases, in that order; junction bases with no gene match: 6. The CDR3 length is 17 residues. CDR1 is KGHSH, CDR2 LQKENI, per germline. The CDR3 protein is CASSPPVGTGHSYEQYF. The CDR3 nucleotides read TGTGCCAGCTCACCACCGGTCGGGACAGGGCACTCCTACGAGCAGTACTTC.

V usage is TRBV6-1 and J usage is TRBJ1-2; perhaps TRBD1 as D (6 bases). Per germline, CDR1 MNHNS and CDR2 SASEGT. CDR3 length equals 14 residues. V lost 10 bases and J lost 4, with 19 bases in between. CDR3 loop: CAINPQGPFYGYTF. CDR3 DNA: TGTGCCATTAATCCCCAGGGGCCGTTCTATGGCTACACCTTC.

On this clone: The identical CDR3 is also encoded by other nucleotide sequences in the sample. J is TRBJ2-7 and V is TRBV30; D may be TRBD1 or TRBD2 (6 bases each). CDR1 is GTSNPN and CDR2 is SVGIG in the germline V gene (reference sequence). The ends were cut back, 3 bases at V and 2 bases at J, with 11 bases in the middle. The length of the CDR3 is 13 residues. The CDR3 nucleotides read TGTGCCTGGAGCGAGGGGGGCCCCTACGAGCAGTACTTC. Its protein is CAWSEGGPYEQYF.

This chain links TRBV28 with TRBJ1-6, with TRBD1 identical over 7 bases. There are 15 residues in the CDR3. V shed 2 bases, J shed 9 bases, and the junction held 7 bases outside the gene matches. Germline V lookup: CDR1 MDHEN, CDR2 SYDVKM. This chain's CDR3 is CASSLTGVHGSPLHF. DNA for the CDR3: TGTGCCAGCAGTTTAACAGGGGTACATGGTTCACCCCTCCACTTT.

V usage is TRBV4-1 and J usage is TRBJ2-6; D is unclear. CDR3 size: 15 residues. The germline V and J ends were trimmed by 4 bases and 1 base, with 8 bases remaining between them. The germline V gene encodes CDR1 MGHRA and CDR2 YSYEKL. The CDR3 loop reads CASSRVGSGANVLTF. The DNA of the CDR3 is TGCGCCAGCAGCCGCGTAGGGTCTGGGGCCAACGTCCTGACTTTC.

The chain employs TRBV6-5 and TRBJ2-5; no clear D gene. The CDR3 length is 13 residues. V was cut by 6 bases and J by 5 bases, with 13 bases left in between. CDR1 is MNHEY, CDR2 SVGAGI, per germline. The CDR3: CASSPIGPETQYF. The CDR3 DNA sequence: TGTGCCAGCAGCCCCATCGGCCCGGAGACCCAGTACTTC.

The CDR3 sequence is CASSLGHTGELFF. Written as DNA, the CDR3 is TGCGCCAGCAGCTTGGGGCACACCGGGGAGCTGTTTTTT. The V gene is TRBV5-1, the J gene TRBJ2-2, with D unclear. Trimming removed 0 bases from V and 3 bases from J, with 3 bases in between. This CDR3 is built from 13 residues. The germline V gene encodes CDR1 SGHRS and CDR2 YFSETQ.

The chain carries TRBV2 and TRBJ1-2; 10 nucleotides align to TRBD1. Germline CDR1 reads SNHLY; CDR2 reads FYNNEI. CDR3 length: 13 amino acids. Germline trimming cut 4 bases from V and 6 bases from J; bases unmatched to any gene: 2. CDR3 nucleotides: TGTGCCAGCAGTGGACAGGGGGCTAATGGCTACACCTTC. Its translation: CASSGQGANGYTF.

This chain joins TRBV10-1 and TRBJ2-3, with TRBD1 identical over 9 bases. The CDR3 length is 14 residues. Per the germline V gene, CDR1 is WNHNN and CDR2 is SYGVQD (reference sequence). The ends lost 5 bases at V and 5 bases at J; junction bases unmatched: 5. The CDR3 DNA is TGCGCCAGCAGTCGGACAGGGGCGGGAGATACGCAGTATTTT. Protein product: CASSRTGAGDTQYF.

The CDR3 DNA follows: TGTGCCAGCAGTCACAGGGGAGCCACTGAAGCTTTCTTT. Encoded protein: CASSHRGATEAFF. The chain uses TRBV27 and TRBJ1-1; 7 bases are shared with TRBD1. The ends lost 5 bases at V and 4 bases at J; junction bases unmatched: 4. The CDR3 has 13 amino acids. Looked up from germline, CDR1 is MNHEY and CDR2 is SMNVEV (reference sequence).

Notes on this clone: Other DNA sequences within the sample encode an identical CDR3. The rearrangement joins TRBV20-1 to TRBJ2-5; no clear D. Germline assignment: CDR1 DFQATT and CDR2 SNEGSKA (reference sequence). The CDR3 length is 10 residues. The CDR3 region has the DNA TGCAGCGCCGGCGAAGAGACCCAGTACTTC. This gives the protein CSAGEETQYF.

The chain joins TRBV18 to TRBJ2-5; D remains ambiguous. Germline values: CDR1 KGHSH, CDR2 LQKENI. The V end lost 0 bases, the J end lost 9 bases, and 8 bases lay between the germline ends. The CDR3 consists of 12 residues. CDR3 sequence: CASSPPQESQYF. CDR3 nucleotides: TGTGCCAGCTCACCACCTCAGGAATCCCAGTACTTC.

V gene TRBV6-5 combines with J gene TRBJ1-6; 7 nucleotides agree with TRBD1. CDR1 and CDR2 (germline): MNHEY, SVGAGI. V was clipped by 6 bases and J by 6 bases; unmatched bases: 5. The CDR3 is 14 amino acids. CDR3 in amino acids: CASSQDRVNSPLHF. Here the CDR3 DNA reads TGTGCCAGCAGCCAAGACAGGGTTAATTCACCCCTCCACTTT.

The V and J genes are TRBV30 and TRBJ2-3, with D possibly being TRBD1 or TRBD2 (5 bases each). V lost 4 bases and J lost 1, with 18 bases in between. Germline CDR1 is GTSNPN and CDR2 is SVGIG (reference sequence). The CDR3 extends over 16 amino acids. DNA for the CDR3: TGTGCCTGGATGGGAGATGGCAGGGTAGGCACAGATACGCAGTATTTT. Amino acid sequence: CAWMGDGRVGTDTQYF.

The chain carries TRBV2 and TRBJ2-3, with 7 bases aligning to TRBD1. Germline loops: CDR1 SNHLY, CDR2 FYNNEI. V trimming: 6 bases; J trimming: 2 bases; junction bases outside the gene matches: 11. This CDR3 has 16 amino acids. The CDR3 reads CASRLTGTVTTDTQYF. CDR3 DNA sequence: TGTGCCAGCAGGTTAACCGGGACAGTTACCACAGATACGCAGTATTTT.

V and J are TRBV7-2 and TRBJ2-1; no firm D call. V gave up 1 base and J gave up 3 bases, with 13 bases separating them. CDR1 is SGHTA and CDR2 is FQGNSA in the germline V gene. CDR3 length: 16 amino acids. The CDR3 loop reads CASSLDRDGRYNEQFF. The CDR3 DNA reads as TGTGCCAGCAGCTTAGACAGAGACGGCCGCTACAATGAGCAGTTCTTC.

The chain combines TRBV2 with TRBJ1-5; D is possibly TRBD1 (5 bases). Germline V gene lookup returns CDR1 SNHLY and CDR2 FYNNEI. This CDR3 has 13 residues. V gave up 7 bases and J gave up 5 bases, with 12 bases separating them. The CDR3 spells CASNLGHYQPQHF. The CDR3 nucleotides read TGTGCCAGCAACTTGGGGCACTATCAGCCCCAGCATTTT. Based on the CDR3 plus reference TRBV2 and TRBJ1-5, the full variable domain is EPEVTQTPSHQVTQMGQEVILRCVPISNHLYFYWYRQILGQKVEFLVSFYNNEISEKSEIFDDQFSVERPDGSNFTLKIRSTKLEDSAMYFCASNLGHYQPQHFGDGTRLSIL.

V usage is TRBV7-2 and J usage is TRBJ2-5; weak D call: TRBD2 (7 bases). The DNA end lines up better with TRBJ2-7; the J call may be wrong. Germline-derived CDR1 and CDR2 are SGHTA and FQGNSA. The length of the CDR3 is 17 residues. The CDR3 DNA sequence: TGTGCCAGCAGCCCCCCGGGAGGACAAGGGGGTTCCTACGAGCAGTACTTC. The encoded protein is CASSPPGGQGGSYEQYF.

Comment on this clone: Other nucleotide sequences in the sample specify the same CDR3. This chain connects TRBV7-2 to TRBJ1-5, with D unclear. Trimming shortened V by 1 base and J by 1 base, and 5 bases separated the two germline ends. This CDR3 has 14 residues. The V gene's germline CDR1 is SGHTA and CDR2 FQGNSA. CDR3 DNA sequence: TGTGCCAGCAGCTTAGGGATGAGCAATCAGCCCCAGCATTTT. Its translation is CASSLGMSNQPQHF.

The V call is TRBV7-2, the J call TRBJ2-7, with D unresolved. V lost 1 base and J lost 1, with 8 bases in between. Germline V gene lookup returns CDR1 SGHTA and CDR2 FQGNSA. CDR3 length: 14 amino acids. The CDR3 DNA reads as TGTGCCAGCAGCTTAGTTGGTCGGTCCTACGAGCAGTACTTC. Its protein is CASSLVGRSYEQYF.

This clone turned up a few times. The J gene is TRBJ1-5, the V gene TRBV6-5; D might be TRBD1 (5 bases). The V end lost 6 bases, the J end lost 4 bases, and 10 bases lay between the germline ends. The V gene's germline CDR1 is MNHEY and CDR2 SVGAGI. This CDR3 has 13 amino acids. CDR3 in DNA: TGTGCCAGCAGGAGCGGGGGGAATCAGCCCCAGCATTTT. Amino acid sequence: CASRSGGNQPQHF.

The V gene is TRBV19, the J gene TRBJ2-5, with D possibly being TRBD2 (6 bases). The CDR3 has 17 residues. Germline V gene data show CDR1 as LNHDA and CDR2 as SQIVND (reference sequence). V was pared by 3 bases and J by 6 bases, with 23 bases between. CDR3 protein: CASSILPLDTGGKTQYF. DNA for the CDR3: TGTGCCAGTAGTATCCTCCCACTCGACACCGGGGGTAAGACCCAGTACTTC.

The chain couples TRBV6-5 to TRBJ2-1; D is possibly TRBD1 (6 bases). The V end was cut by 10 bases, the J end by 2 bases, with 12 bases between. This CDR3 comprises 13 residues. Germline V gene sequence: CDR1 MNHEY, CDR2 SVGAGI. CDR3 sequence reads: CATSGVPYNEQFF. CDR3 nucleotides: TGTGCCACATCAGGGGTTCCCTACAATGAGCAGTTCTTC.

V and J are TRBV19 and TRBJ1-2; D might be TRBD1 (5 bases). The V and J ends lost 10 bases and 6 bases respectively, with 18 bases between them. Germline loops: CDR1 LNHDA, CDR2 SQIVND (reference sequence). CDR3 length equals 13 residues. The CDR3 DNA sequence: TGTGCCATCCGGGGCTTGGGAGTCGATGGCTACACCTTC. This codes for CAIRGLGVDGYTF.

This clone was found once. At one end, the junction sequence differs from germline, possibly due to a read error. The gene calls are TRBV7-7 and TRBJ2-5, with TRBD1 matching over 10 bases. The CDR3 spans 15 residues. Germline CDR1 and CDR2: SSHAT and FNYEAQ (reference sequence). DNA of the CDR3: TGTGCTAGCAGCGAAGAGGGGACAGGGGTAGAGACCCAGTACTTC. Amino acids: CASSEEGTGVETQYF.

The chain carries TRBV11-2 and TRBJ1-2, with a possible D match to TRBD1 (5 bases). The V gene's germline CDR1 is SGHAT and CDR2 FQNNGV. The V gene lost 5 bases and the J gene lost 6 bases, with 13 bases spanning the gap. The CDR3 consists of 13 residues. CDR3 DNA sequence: TGTGCCAGCAGCGTGGGGGGGACGGATGGCTACACCTTC. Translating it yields CASSVGGTDGYTF.

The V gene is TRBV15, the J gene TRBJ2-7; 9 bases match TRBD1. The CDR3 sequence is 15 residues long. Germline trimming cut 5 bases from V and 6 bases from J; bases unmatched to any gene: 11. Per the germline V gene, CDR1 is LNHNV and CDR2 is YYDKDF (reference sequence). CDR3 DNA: TGTGCCACCAGCCCCGAACGGGACAGGGTGGGCGAGCAGTACTTC. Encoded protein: CATSPERDRVGEQYF.

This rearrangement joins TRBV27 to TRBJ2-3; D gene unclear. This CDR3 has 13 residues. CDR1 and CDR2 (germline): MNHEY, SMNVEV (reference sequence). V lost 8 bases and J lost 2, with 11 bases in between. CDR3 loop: CASSPHFTDTQYF. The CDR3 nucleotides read TGTGCCAGCTCCCCCCACTTCACAGATACGCAGTATTTT.

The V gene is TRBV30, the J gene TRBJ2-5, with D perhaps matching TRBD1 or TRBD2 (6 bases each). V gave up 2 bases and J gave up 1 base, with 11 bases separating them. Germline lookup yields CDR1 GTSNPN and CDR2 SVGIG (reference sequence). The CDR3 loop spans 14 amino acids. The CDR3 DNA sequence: TGTGCCTGGAGTAGGGGGGCGGGCCAAGAGACCCAGTACTTC. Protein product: CAWSRGAGQETQYF.

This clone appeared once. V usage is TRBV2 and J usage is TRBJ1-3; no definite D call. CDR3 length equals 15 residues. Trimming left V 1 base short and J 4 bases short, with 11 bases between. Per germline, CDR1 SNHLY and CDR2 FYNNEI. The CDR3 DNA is TGTGCCAGCAGTGAAGAGGGTATGGGAGGAAACACCATATATTTT. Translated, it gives CASSEEGMGGNTIYF.

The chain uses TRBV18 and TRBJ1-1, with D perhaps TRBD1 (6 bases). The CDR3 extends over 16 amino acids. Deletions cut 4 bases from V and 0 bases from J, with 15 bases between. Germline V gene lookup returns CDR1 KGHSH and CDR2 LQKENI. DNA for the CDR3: TGTGCCAGCTCACTCTTCCGGGACACTATGAACACTGAAGCTTTCTTT. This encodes CASSLFRDTMNTEAFF.

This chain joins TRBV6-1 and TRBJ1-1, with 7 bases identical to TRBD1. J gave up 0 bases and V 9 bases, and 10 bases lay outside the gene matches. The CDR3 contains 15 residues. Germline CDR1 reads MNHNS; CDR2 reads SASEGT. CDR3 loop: CASIKSGTVNTEAFF. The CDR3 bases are TGTGCCAGTATTAAGTCCGGGACAGTGAACACTGAAGCTTTCTTT.